This record covers a single TCR beta chain. TCRdb analysed the 5' RACE reads with MiXCR anew, one entry per CDR3 protein. The sample holds about 720,000 distinct CDR3 sequences, 15% to 20% seen once. The sample comes from a study of identical twins. CDR3 size: 15 residues. Trimming took off 3 bases at V and 3 bases at J, with 13 bases between the two ends. In germline, CDR1 is SGHRS, CDR2 YFSETQ. These sequences were also reported in another study, on T cells expressing NK-cell markers. That paper notes: CD8+ T cells in roughly six donors included dominant NKG2C+ clonotypes at about 1.0-8%.

This clonotype was obtained from a woman in her late teens or twenties in good health. Material: PBMCs. The genes are TRBV5-1 and TRBJ2-1; D could derive from TRBD1 or TRBD2 (5 bases each). CDR3 amino acids: CASSSPERGYNEQFF. CDR3 bases: TGCGCCAGCAGCTCGCCGGAGAGGGGCTACAATGAGCAGTTCTTC.